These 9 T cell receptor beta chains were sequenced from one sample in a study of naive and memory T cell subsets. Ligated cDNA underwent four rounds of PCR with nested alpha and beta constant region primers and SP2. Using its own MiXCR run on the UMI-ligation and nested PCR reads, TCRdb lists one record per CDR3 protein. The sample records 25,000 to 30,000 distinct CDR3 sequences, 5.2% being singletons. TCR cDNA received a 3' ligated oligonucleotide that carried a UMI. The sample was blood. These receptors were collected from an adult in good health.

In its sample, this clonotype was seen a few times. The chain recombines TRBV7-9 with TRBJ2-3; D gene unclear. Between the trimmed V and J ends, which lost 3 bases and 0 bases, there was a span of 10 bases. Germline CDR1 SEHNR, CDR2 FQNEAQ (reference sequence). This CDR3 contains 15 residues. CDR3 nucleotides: TGTGCCAGCAGCTTTGTGACGGGCAGCACAGATACGCAGTATTTT. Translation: CASSFVTGSTDTQYF.

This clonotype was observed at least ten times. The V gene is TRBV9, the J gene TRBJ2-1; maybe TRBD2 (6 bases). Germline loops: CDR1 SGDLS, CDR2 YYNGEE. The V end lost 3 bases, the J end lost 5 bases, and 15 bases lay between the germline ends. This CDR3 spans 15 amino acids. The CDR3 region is CASSGTRWEDNEQFF. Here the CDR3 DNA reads TGTGCCAGCAGCGGCACTAGATGGGAGGACAATGAGCAGTTCTTC.

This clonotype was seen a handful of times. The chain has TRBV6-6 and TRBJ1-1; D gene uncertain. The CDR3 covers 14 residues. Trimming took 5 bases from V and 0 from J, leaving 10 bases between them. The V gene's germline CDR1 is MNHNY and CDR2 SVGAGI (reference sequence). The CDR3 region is CASSANSMNTEAFF. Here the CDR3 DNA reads TGTGCCAGCAGTGCTAACAGTATGAACACTGAAGCTTTCTTT.

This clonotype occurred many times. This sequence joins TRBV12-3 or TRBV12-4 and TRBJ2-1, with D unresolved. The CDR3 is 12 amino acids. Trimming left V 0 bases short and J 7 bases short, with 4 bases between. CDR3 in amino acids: CASSLAGNEQFF. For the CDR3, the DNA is TGTGCCAGCAGTTTAGCGGGGAATGAGCAGTTCTTC.

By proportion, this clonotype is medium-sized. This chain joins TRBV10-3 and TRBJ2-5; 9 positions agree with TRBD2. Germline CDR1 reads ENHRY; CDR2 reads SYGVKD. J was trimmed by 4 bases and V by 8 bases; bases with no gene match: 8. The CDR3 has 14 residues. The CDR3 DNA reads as TGTGCCATCGGGCCCGGGACTAGCATAGAGACCCAGTACTTC. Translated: CAIGPGTSIETQYF.

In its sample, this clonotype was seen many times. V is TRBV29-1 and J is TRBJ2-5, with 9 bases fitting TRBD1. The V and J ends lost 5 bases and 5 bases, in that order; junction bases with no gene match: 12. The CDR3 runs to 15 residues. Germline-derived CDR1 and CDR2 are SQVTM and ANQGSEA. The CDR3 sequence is CSVRPGQGLLETQYF. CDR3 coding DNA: TGCAGCGTTCGACCGGGACAGGGTCTATTGGAGACCCAGTACTTC.

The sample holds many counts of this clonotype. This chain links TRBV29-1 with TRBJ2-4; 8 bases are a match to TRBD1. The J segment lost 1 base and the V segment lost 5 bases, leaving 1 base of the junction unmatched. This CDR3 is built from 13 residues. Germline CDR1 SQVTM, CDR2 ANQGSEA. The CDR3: CSVQGAAKNIQYF. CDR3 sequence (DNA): TGCAGCGTTCAGGGGGCGGCCAAAAACATTCAGTACTTC.

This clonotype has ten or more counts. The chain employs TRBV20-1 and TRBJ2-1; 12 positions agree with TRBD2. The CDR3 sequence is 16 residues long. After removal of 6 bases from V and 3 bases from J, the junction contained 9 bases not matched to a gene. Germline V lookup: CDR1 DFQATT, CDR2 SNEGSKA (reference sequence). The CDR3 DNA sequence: TGCAGTGCACCCAGCCCGGGACTAGCGGGCTACAATGAGCAGTTCTTC. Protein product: CSAPSPGLAGYNEQFF.

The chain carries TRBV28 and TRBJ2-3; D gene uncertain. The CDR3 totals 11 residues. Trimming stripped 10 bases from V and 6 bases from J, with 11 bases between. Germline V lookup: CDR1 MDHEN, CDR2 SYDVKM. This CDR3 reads CATLLLDTQYF. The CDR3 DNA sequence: TGTGCCACCCTCCTCTTGGATACGCAGTATTTT.